Listed here is a single T cell receptor (beta chain). Produced via immunoSEQ multiplex PCR; TCRdb's table is partial and in-frame only. The profile shows roughly 300,000 clones, almost 85% of them singletons. CDR3 length: 14 residues. The germline gives CDR1 MNHEY, CDR2 SVGAGI. The V and J ends lost 2 bases and 2 bases respectively, with 10 bases between them. The data were taken from a study of blood T cell repertoires in COVID-19. Study summary: Acute and convalescent COVID-19 samples came from the United States, Italy and Spain. PBMCs, B-cell-depleted T cells, or T cells were the source of the cDNA or gDNA that made up the material.

The TCR sequence derives from a human donor in a cohort sampled during active COVID-19. The chain has TRBV6-5 and TRBJ2-7, with D perhaps matching TRBD1 (5 bases). The sample taken for sequencing was peripheral blood. The CDR3 bases are TGTGCCAGCAGTTACGCAGGGATCCCCTACGAGCAGTACTTC. Residues: CASSYAGIPYEQYF.